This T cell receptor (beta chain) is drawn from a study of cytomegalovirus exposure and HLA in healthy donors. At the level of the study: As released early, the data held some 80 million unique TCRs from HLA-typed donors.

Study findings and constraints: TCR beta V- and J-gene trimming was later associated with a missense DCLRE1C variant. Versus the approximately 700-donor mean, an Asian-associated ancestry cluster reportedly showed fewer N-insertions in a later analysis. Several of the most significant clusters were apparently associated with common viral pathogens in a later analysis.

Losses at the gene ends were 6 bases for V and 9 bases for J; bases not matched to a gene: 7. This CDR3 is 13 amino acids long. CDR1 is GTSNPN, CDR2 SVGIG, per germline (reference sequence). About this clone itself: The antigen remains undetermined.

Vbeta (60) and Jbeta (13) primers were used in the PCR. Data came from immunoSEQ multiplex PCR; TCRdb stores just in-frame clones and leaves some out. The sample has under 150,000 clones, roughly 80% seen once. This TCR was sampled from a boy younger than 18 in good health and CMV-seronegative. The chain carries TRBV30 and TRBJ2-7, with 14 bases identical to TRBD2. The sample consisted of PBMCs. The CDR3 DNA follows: TGTGCCTGCGGGACTAGCGGGAGAGCGGGGCAGTACTTC. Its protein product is CACGTSGRAGQYF.